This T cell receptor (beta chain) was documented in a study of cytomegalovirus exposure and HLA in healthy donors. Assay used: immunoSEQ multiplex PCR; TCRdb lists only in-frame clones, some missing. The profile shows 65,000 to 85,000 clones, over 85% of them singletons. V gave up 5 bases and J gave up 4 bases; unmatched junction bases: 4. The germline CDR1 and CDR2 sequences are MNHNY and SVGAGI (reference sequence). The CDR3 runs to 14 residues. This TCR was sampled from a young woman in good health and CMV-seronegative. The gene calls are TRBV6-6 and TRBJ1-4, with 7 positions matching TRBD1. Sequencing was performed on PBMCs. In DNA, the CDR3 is TGTGCCAGCAGTCACCGGGACAGTAATGAAAAACTGTTTTTT. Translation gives CASSHRDSNEKLFF.